This record concerns one T cell receptor (beta chain) sequence. The antigen is not known. The data stem from a study of cytomegalovirus exposure and HLA in healthy donors. 60 Vbeta and 13 Jbeta primers were used in PCR. Clones were sequenced by immunoSEQ multiplex PCR, and TCRdb holds only the in-frame ones, with some missing. Found here are about 240,000 clones, 82% of them singletons; the top ten hold more than 5%. This CDR3 contains 15 residues. V lost 4 bases to trimming and J lost 7 bases; unmatched junction nucleotides: 8. The V gene's germline CDR1 is SGHTA and CDR2 FQGTGA. Findings and caveats of the study: Using a false discovery rate of 0.05, a later analysis showed that 16,951 TCR beta sequences were associated with HLA alleles. Cytomegalovirus association was assigned to about 150 TCR beta chains.

Sequencing used PBMCs. The TCR originated in a woman in her thirties or forties in good health and CMV-seropositive. The rearrangement joins TRBV7-3 to TRBJ2-1; 9 bases fit TRBD1. CDR3 nucleotides: TGTGCCAGCAGCTCCACAACAGGGGGCCCGAATGAGCAGTTCTTC. It codes for CASSSTTGGPNEQFF. Complete variable domain (other parts from reference TRBV7-3 and TRBJ2-1): GAGVSQTPSNKVTEKGKYVELRCDPISGHTALYWYRQSLGQGPEFLIYFQGTGAADDSGLPNDRFFAVRPEGSVSTLKIQRTERGDSAVYLCASSSTTGGPNEQFFGPGTRLTVL.